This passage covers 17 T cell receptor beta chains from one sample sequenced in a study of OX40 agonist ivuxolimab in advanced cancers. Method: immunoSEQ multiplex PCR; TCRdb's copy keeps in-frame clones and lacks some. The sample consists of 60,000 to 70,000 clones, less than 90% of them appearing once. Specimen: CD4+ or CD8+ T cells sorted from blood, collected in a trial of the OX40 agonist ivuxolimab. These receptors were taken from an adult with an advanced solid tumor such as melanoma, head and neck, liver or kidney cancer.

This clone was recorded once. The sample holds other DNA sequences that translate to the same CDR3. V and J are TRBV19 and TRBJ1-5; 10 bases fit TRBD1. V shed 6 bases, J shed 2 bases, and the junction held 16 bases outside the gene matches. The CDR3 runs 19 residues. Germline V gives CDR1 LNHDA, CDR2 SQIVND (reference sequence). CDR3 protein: CASSPLGQGGTIGNQPQHF. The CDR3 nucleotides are TGTGCCAGTAGCCCTCTAGGACAGGGGGGCACAATCGGCAATCAGCCCCAGCATTTT.

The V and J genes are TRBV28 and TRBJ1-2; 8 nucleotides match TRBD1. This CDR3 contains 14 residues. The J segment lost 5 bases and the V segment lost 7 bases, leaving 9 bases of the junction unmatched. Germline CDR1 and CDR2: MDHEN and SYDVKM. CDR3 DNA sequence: TGTGCCAGCACCCGAACAGGGGGTAGGTATGGCTACACCTTC. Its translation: CASTRTGGRYGYTF.

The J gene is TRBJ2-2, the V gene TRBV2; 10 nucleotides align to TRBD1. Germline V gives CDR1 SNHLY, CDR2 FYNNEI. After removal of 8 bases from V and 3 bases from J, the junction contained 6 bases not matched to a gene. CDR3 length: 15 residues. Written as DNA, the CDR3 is TGTGCCAGCCGTCGGGACAGGGGAGACACCGGGGAGCTGTTTTTT. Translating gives CASRRDRGDTGELFF.

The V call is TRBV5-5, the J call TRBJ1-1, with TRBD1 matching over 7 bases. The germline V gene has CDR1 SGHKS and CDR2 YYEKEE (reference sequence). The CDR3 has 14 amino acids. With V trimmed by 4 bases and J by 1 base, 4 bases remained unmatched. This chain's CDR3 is CASSLDRSNTEAFF. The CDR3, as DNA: TGTGCCAGCAGCCTGGACAGGTCGAACACTGAAGCTTTCTTT.

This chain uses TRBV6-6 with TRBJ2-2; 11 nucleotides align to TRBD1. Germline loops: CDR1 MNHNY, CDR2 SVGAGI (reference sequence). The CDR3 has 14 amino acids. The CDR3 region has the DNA TGTGGGGCGAGGGACAGGGGGTCTTCCGGGGAGCTGTTTTTT. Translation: CGARDRGSSGELFF.

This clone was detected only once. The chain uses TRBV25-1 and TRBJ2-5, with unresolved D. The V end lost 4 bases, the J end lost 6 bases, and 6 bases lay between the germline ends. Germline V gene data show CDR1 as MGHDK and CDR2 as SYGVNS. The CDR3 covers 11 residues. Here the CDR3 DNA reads TGTGCCAGCAGTGCAAAAAAGACCCAGTACTTC. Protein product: CASSAKKTQYF. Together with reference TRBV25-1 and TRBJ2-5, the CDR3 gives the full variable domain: EADIYQTPRYLVIGTGKKITLECSQTMGHDKMYWYQQDPGMELHLIHYSYGVNSTEKGDLSSESTVSRIRTEHFPLTLESARPSHTSQYLCASSAKKTQYFGPGTRLLVL.

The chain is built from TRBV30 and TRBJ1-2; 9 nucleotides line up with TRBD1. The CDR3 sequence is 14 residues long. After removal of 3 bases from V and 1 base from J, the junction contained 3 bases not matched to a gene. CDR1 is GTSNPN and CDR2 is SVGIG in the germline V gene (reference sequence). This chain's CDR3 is CAWRGQGRNYGYTF. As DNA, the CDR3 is TGTGCCTGGAGGGGACAGGGTCGTAACTATGGCTACACCTTC.

As DNA, the CDR3 is TGTGCCAGCAGTCCGCGACTAGCGCAATACACAGATACGCAGTATTTT. It codes for CASSPRLAQYTDTQYF. V and J are TRBV27 and TRBJ2-3; 8 bases are a match to TRBD2. This CDR3 contains 16 residues. V trimming: 5 bases; J trimming: 2 bases; junction bases outside the gene matches: 9. The germline CDR1 and CDR2 sequences are MNHEY and SMNVEV (reference sequence).

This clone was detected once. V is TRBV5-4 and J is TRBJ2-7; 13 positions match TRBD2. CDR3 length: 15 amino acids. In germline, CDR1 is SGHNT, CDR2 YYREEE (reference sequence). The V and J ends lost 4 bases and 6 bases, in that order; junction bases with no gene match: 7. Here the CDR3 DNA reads TGTGCCAGCAGCAACGGACTAGCGGGAGTACGCGAGCAGTACTTC. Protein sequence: CASSNGLAGVREQYF.

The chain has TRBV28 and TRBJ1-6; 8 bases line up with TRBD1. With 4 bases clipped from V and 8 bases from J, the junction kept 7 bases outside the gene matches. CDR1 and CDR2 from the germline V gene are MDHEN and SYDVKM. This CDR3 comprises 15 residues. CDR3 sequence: CASSSATGGDSPLHF. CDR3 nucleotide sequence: TGTGCCAGCAGTTCCGCCACAGGGGGTGATTCACCCCTCCACTTT.

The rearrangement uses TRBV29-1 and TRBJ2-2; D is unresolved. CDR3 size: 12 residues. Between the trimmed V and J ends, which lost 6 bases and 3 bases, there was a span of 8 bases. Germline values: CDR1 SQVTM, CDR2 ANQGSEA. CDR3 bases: TGCAGCGTCGTCAAGGACACCGGGGAGCTGTTTTTT. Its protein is CSVVKDTGELFF.

The CDR3 sequence: CASSLSPGRYEQYF. In nucleotides, the CDR3 is TGTGCCAGCAGCTTATCGCCAGGGCGGTACGAGCAGTACTTC. This chain links TRBV7-7 with TRBJ2-7, with D possibly being TRBD1 (5 bases). From germline, CDR1 is SSHAT and CDR2 FNYEAQ (reference sequence). Trimming stripped 2 bases from V and 4 bases from J, with 12 bases between. The CDR3 is 14 residues long.

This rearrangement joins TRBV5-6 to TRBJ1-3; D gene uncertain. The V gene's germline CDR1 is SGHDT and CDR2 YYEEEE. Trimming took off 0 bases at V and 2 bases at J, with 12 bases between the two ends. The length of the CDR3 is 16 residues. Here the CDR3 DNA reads TGTGCCAGCAGCTTGGACATTGGAGGGACTGGAAACACCATATATTTT. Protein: CASSLDIGGTGNTIYF.

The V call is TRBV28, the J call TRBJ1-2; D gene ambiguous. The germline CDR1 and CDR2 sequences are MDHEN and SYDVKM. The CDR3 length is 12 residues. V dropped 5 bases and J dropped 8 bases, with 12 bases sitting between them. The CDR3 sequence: CASSPSGWGYTF. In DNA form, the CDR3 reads TGTGCCAGCAGTCCCTCCGGGTGGGGCTACACCTTC.

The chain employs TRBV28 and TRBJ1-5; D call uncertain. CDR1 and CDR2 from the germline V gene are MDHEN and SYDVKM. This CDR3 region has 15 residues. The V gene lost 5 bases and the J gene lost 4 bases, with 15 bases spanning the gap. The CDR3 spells CASSTRTGWNQPQHF. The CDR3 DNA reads TGTGCCAGCAGTACCCGAACGGGATGGAATCAGCCCCAGCATTTT.

CDR3 loop: CASSVGQGVIQYF. CDR3 bases: TGTGCCAGCAGCGTAGGACAGGGGGTCATTCAGTACTTC. J is TRBJ2-4 and V is TRBV7-9; 10 bases align to TRBD1. Germline CDR1 SEHNR, CDR2 FQNEAQ (reference sequence). This CDR3 region has 13 residues. Trimming at V came to 5 bases and at J to 9 bases, leaving 4 bases not matched to a gene.

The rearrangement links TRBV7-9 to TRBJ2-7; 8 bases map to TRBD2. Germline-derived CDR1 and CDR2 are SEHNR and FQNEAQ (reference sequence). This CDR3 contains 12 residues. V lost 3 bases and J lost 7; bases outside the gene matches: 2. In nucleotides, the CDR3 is TGTGCCAGCAGCTTGTTAGCGGGGGAGCAGTACTTC. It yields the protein CASSLLAGEQYF.